The 26 T cell receptor beta chains in this list originate from one sample, sequenced in a study of OX40 agonist ivuxolimab in advanced cancers. The table came from immunoSEQ multiplex PCR; TCRdb's copy has only in-frame clones and leaves some out. Of approximately 69,000 clones listed, approximately 94% are singletons. The sequencing here drew on CD4+ or CD8+ T cells sorted from blood, taken in a trial of the OX40 agonist ivuxolimab. The origin of the receptors is an adult with an advanced solid tumor such as melanoma, head and neck, liver or kidney cancer.

The chain carries TRBV7-9 and TRBJ1-2, with 10 bases that match TRBD1. V shed 5 bases, J shed 7 bases, and the junction held 10 bases outside the gene matches. This CDR3 has 15 amino acids. Germline V lookup: CDR1 SEHNR, CDR2 FQNEAQ (reference sequence). This CDR3 is CASSDGQGGFLGYTF. In DNA form, the CDR3 reads TGTGCCAGCAGCGATGGACAGGGGGGTTTTCTTGGCTACACCTTC.

This clone was recorded only once. The J gene is TRBJ2-7, the V gene TRBV27, with 13 bases that match TRBD2. The CDR3 length is 17 residues. V shed 2 bases, J shed 6 bases, and the junction held 10 bases outside the gene matches. The V gene's germline CDR1 is MNHEY and CDR2 SMNVEV (reference sequence). The CDR3 reads CASSLVGTSGNLGEQYF. The CDR3 DNA follows: TGTGCCAGCAGTTTAGTGGGGACTAGCGGGAACCTGGGCGAGCAGTACTTC.

The chain couples TRBV2 to TRBJ2-3; 8 nucleotides align to TRBD2. With 8 bases clipped from V and 1 base from J, the junction kept 11 bases outside the gene matches. CDR1 is SNHLY, CDR2 FYNNEI, per germline. The CDR3 is 16 amino acids. The CDR3 region is CASRPRTSSGTDTQYF. In DNA, the CDR3 is TGTGCCAGCCGTCCTAGGACTAGCTCTGGCACAGATACGCAGTATTTT.

J is TRBJ2-5 and V is TRBV4-3; the D is unclear. The ends were cut back, 0 bases at V and 5 bases at J, with 7 bases in the middle. This CDR3 is 13 amino acids long. Germline V gene lookup returns CDR1 LGHNA and CDR2 YSLEER. The CDR3 sequence is CASSQEKEETQYF. CDR3 nucleotide sequence: TGCGCCAGCAGCCAAGAGAAGGAGGAGACCCAGTACTTC.

J is TRBJ1-5 and V is TRBV19; 11 bases match TRBD1. Germline V gene data show CDR1 as LNHDA and CDR2 as SQIVND (reference sequence). The junction had 8 bases not matched to a gene; V was cut back by 7 bases and J by 6 bases. This CDR3 is built from 15 residues. The CDR3 loop is CASTTGQGGPQPQHF. For the CDR3, the DNA is TGTGCCAGTACCACGGGACAGGGGGGACCTCAGCCCCAGCATTTT.

This clone has just one count. The rearrangement joins TRBV13 to TRBJ1-2; D gene ambiguous. V gave up 7 bases and J gave up 0 bases, with 12 bases separating them. In germline, CDR1 is PRHDT, CDR2 FYEKMQ (reference sequence). The CDR3 sequence is 14 residues long. CDR3 amino acids: CASKGGLANYGYTF. Written as DNA, the CDR3 is TGTGCCAGCAAGGGAGGGCTAGCTAACTATGGCTACACCTTC.

V and J are TRBV7-7 and TRBJ2-1, with 9 positions matching TRBD2. The CDR3 sequence is 15 residues long. Germline loops: CDR1 SSHAT, CDR2 FNYEAQ (reference sequence). CDR3 nucleotides: TGTGCTACGAGGCCGGGACTAGCCTCCTACAATGAGCAGTTCTTC. Translating it yields CATRPGLASYNEQFF.

The V gene is TRBV9, the J gene TRBJ2-1; the match to TRBD2 covers 8 bases. The germline V gene has CDR1 SGDLS and CDR2 YYNGEE. V was pared by 0 bases and J by 1 base, with 0 bases of the junction left unmatched. The CDR3 runs 15 residues. The CDR3: CASSVGGGSYNEQFF. The CDR3 DNA is TGTGCCAGCAGCGTAGGCGGGGGGTCCTACAATGAGCAGTTCTTC.

The chain employs TRBV11-2 and TRBJ2-1, with 8 nucleotides matching TRBD1. J gave up 7 bases and V 10 bases, and 18 bases lay outside the gene matches. There are 16 residues in the CDR3. Germline V gives CDR1 SGHAT, CDR2 FQNNGV. The CDR3 spells CATHGWEDRERNEQFF. The CDR3 nucleotides read TGTGCCACCCATGGATGGGAGGACAGGGAGAGGAATGAGCAGTTCTTC.

This chain joins TRBV6-5 and TRBJ1-2, with D hard to call. V was shortened by 2 bases and J by 2 bases, with 9 bases between the two germline ends. Germline CDR1 is MNHEY and CDR2 is SVGAGI. The CDR3 has 14 residues. The CDR3 nucleotides are TGTGCCAGCAGTTACAATCCCCAGAACTATGGCTACACCTTC. It translates to CASSYNPQNYGYTF.

The chain joins TRBV27 to TRBJ2-7; weak D call: TRBD1 (6 bases). This CDR3 region has 13 residues. V lost 2 bases, J lost 2 bases, and 7 bases lay in between. Germline CDR1 MNHEY, CDR2 SMNVEV (reference sequence). The CDR3 region is CASSLNRAYEQYF. The DNA of the CDR3 is TGTGCCAGCAGTTTAAACAGGGCCTACGAGCAGTACTTC.

The gene calls are TRBV4-1 and TRBJ2-7; no reliable D call. This CDR3 contains 11 residues. Germline lookup yields CDR1 MGHRA and CDR2 YSYEKL. The ends were cut back, 2 bases at V and 4 bases at J, with 3 bases in the middle. The CDR3 protein is CASSQWYEQYF. CDR3 DNA sequence: TGCGCCAGCAGCCAATGGTACGAGCAGTACTTC.

The chain employs TRBV4-3 and TRBJ1-5; D gene unclear. Germline lookup yields CDR1 LGHNA and CDR2 YSLEER. The CDR3 is made up of 15 amino acids. Deletions cut 0 bases from V and 3 bases from J, with 9 bases between. The CDR3, as DNA: TGCGCCAGCAGCCAAGAGAAGGCAACCAATCAGCCCCAGCATTTT. It codes for CASSQEKATNQPQHF.

The V and J genes are TRBV27 and TRBJ2-7; D is perhaps TRBD1 (6 bases). The CDR3 spans 16 residues. Germline V gives CDR1 MNHEY, CDR2 SMNVEV (reference sequence). Trimming removed 5 bases from V and 3 bases from J, with 20 bases in between. In DNA form, the CDR3 reads TGTGCCAGCAGTATCCGCGCGGGCCGAGGGGGCTACGAGCAGTACTTC. It is translated as CASSIRAGRGGYEQYF.

The chain couples TRBV15 to TRBJ2-7, with 10 bases identical to TRBD2. After removal of 5 bases from V and 5 bases from J, the junction contained 9 bases not matched to a gene. The CDR3 runs 15 residues. Germline loops: CDR1 LNHNV, CDR2 YYDKDF (reference sequence). This CDR3 is CATSRKREGLHEQYF. The CDR3 DNA reads as TGTGCCACCAGCCGGAAGCGGGAGGGCCTCCACGAGCAGTACTTC.

The chain recombines TRBV7-3 with TRBJ2-7; D tentatively reads TRBD1 or TRBD2 (5 bases each). In germline, CDR1 is SGHTA, CDR2 FQGTGA. The CDR3 has 12 residues. The V and J ends lost 8 bases and 6 bases respectively, with 14 bases between them. The CDR3 spells CASGTGTREQYF. CDR3 coding DNA: TGTGCCAGCGGTACTGGGACCCGCGAGCAGTACTTC.

This chain uses TRBV6-5 with TRBJ2-7, with D possibly being TRBD2 (5 bases). Deletions cut 6 bases from V and 3 bases from J, with 12 bases between. This CDR3 is 13 amino acids long. Germline lookup yields CDR1 MNHEY and CDR2 SVGAGI. The CDR3 bases are TGTGCCAGCAGCCCGGACGGGAACTACGAGCAGTACTTC. As protein: CASSPDGNYEQYF.

The V gene is TRBV9, the J gene TRBJ2-3, with D possibly being TRBD1 or TRBD2 (5 bases each). This CDR3 has 14 residues. With 0 bases removed from V and 9 bases from J, the gap between germline ends came to 14 bases. Germline lookup yields CDR1 SGDLS and CDR2 YYNGEE. CDR3 DNA: TGTGCCAGCAGCGTAGATTCTATTAGGGACACGCAGTATTTT. Translating gives CASSVDSIRDTQYF. Supplemented by reference TRBV9 and TRBJ2-3, the full variable domain reads DSGVTQTPKHLITATGQRVTLRCSPRSGDLSVYWYQQSLDQGLQFLIQYYNGEERAKGNILERFSAQQFPDLHSELNLSSLELGDSALYFCASSVDSIRDTQYFGPGTRLTVL.

V and J are TRBV5-6 and TRBJ2-3, with TRBD2 matching over 10 bases. Germline lookup yields CDR1 SGHDT and CDR2 YYEEEE. Trimming removed 4 bases from V and 4 bases from J; junction bases left unmatched: 6. The CDR3 contains 15 residues. CDR3 DNA sequence: TGTGCCAGCAGCCCTCGTCTAGCGGGAGCAGATACGCAGTATTTT. This encodes CASSPRLAGADTQYF.

V gene TRBV9 combines with J gene TRBJ2-7; D remains ambiguous. The CDR3 consists of 13 residues. V was shortened by 0 bases and J by 0 bases, with 4 bases between the two germline ends. Per germline, CDR1 SGDLS and CDR2 YYNGEE. DNA of the CDR3: TGTGCCAGCAGCGTAGGCAACTCCTACGAGCAGTACTTC. Translating gives CASSVGNSYEQYF.

CDR3 DNA sequence: TGTGCCAGCAGCTCCGGGTCCCTCCTCACAGATACGCAGTATTTT. This sequence encodes CASSSGSLLTDTQYF. The rearrangement uses TRBV7-6 and TRBJ2-3; the D is unclear. In germline, CDR1 is SGHVS, CDR2 FNYEAQ. The CDR3 covers 15 residues. The V and J ends lost 4 bases and 2 bases respectively, with 13 bases between them.

The chain carries TRBV4-3 and TRBJ2-7, with TRBD1 as a possible D gene (6 bases). The CDR3 has 15 amino acids. V was clipped by 0 bases and J by 7 bases, with 16 bases between them. The V gene's germline CDR1 is LGHNA and CDR2 YSLEER. Written as DNA, the CDR3 is TGCGCCAGCAGCCAAGATATCAGGGGAGACGTGGAGCAGTACTTC. As protein: CASSQDIRGDVEQYF.

J is TRBJ1-2 and V is TRBV9; 9 bases match TRBD1. Germline CDR1 is SGDLS and CDR2 is YYNGEE. There are 12 residues in the CDR3. The J segment lost 8 bases and the V segment lost 5 bases, leaving 4 bases of the junction unmatched. The DNA of the CDR3 is TGTGCCAGCAGTGGGACAGGGTTAGGCTACACCTTC. Its protein is CASSGTGLGYTF.

CDR3 bases: TGTGCCAGCAGCTTAGTGGGAGGCTCCTACAATGAGCAGTTCTTC. Translation: CASSLVGGSYNEQFF. The chain joins TRBV7-2 to TRBJ2-1, with D possibly TRBD2 on 6 matching bases. V shed 1 base and J shed 0 bases, with 7 bases lying between them. The V gene's germline CDR1 is SGHTA and CDR2 FQGNSA. This CDR3 is built from 15 residues.

The V call is TRBV28, the J call TRBJ1-5; 9 bases align to TRBD1. V was pared by 8 bases and J by 2 bases, with 7 bases of the junction left unmatched. The CDR3 consists of 15 residues. Looked up from germline, CDR1 is MDHEN and CDR2 is SYDVKM. CDR3 region: CASEQTGGGNQPQHF. In nucleotides, the CDR3 is TGTGCCAGCGAGCAGACAGGGGGAGGCAATCAGCCCCAGCATTTT.

CDR3 in amino acids: CASSFPSGGEQETQYF. Written as DNA, the CDR3 is TGTGCCAGCAGTTTCCCCTCAGGGGGCGAACAAGAGACCCAGTACTTC. This chain joins TRBV28 and TRBJ2-5, with 8 bases fitting TRBD1. The CDR3 is 16 residues long. Germline lookup yields CDR1 MDHEN and CDR2 SYDVKM. V lost 3 bases, J lost 2 bases, and 8 bases stayed unmatched.